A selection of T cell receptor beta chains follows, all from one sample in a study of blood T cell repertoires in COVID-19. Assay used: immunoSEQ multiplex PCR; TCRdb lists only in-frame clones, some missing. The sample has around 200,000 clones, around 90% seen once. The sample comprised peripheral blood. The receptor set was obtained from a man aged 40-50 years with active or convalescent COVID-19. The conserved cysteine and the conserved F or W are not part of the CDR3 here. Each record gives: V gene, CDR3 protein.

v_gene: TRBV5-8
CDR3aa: ASSSGIQQPQH

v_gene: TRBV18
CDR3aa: ASSRTVNTEAF

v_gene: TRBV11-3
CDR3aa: ASTDRGGRKGTDTQY

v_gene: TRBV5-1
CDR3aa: ASSLFSGTGELF

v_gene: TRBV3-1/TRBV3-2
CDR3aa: ASRDPRVGGGSPLH

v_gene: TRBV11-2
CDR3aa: ASSLEGRGNSPLH

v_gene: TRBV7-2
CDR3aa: ASSIQGRTGNTIY

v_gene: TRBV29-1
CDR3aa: SVGQTNTEAF

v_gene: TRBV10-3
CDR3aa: AISRQTSTDTQY

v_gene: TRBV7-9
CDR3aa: ASSTTEQGFEQY

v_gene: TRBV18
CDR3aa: ASSSEVHLPLY

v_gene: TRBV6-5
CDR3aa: ASRGSLLYNEQF

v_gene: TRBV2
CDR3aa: ASSELVEIF

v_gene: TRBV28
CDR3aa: ASSRDSNQPQH

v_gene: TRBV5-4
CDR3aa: ASSSSPGGSTDTQY

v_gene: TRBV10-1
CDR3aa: ASSERPGTEAF

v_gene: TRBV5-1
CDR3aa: ASSPRQGMMYGYT

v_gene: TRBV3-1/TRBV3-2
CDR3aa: ASSPRQGTDTQY

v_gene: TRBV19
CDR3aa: ASAGQGNSPLH

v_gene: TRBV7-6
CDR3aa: ASSPGQGVTQY

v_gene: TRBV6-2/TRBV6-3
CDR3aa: ASSYPDGYT

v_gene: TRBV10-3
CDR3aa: AISEITGTSGGGYTKNIQY

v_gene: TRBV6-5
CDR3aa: ASSRDLGTDTQY

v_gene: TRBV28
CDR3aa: ASSMTGPTNEKLF

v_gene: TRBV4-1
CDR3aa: ASWGLGTNEKLF

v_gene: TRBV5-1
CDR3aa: ASSLVGTGDNEQF

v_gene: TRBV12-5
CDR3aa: ASAPGDSGGAGETQY

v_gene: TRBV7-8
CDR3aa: ASSGETGGTEAF

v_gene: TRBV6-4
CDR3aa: ASRSDREATGELF

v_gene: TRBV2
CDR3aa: ASRLPGQGLGGYT

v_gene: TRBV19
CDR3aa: ASTVTSLAGELF

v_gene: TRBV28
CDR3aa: ASSTQGPVSSYEQY

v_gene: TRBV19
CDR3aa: ASRTRDTNQPQH

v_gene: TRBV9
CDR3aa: ASSPTTVGGELF

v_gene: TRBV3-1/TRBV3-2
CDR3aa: ASSQEPGGRHSPLH

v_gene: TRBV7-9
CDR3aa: ATRDSSYNSPLH

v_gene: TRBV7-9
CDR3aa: ASSSRTYSQTDTQY

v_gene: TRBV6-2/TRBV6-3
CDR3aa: ASSLQRGGRETQY

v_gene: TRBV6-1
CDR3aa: ASSVTTSGGEETQY

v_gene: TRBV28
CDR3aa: ASSLDREYEKLF

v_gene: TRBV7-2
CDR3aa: ASIHLRLAGVNEQF

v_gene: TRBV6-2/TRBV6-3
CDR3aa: ASSYSRDYEQY

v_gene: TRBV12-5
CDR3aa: ASVIDAGTGGKLF

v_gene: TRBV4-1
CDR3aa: ASSQEGQTSTGYT

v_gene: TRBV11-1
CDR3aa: ASSSSRGLNYGYT

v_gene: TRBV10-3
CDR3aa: AISDGTGWNGELF

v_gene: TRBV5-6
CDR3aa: ASTLRGTVNEKLF

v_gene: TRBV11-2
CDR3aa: ASSLVSPFYEQY

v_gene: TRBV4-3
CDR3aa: ASSQVVGTGTDTQY

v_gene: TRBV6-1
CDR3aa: ASSEIPSGGASDTQY

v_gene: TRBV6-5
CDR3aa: ASSPHLGGSGELF

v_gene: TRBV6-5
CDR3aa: ASIMGAWAGELF

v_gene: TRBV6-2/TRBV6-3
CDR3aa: ASSAGTATNEKLF

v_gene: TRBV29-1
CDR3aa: SVKEGANSPLH

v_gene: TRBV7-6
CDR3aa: ASSLRSGETQY